These 11 T cell receptor beta chains share one sample of origin, sequenced in a study of cytomegalovirus exposure and HLA in healthy donors. The PCR used 60 Vbeta and 13 Jbeta primers. The method was immunoSEQ multiplex PCR; TCRdb's version includes in-frame clones alone and lacks a portion of them. The data contain 100,000 to 150,000 clones, approximately 8.8% of them singletons. Sequencing was performed on PBMCs. The receptor source for this set is a man in his forties in good health and CMV-seronegative.

In this sample, this clone turned up a few times. The V and J genes are TRBV2 and TRBJ2-7; D uncertain. Germline assignment: CDR1 SNHLY and CDR2 FYNNEI. This CDR3 has 14 amino acids. The ends were cut back, 3 bases at V and 1 base at J, with 10 bases in the middle. The CDR3 reads CASSDGRPSYEQYF. CDR3 coding DNA: TGTGCCAGCAGTGACGGCAGGCCTTCCTACGAGCAGTACTTC.

The J gene is TRBJ1-2, the V gene TRBV29-1; D gene unclear. Trimming cost V 3 bases and J 3 bases, with 8 bases left between them. Looked up from germline, CDR1 is SQVTM and CDR2 is ANQGSEA. The CDR3 has 12 amino acids. The CDR3 DNA sequence: TGCAGCGTTGAGGGCGCAGACTATGGCTACACCTTC. This codes for CSVEGADYGYTF.

V and J are TRBV7-7 and TRBJ2-3; possible D gene TRBD2, 5 bases. The V gene's germline CDR1 is SSHAT and CDR2 FNYEAQ (reference sequence). V lost 5 bases, J lost 1 base, and 13 bases lay in between. The CDR3 spans 15 residues. This CDR3 is CASSPSRTGTDTQYF. The CDR3 coding sequence is TGTGCCAGCAGCCCTAGCCGGACTGGCACAGATACGCAGTATTTT. Combining the CDR3 with reference TRBV7-7 and TRBJ2-3 gives the whole variable domain GAGVSQSPRYKVTKRGQDVTLRCDPISSHATLYWYQQALGQGPEFLTYFNYEAQPDKSGLPSDRFSAERPEGSISTLTIQRTEQRDSAMYRCASSPSRTGTDTQYFGPGTRLTVL.

This clone was detected a few times. The CDR3 loop reads CASSEFRDTEQFF. DNA for the CDR3: TGTGCCAGCAGTGAATTCCGGGACACCGAGCAGTTCTTC. The chain recombines TRBV6-1 with TRBJ2-1, with D tentatively TRBD1 (6 bases). Deletions cut 2 bases from V and 10 bases from J, with 12 bases between. The CDR3 consists of 13 residues. Germline CDR1 MNHNS, CDR2 SASEGT.

This clone was detected only a few times. This sequence joins TRBV2 and TRBJ2-3, with D unclear. This CDR3 is built from 12 residues. Germline assignment: CDR1 SNHLY and CDR2 FYNNEI. Trimming removed 6 bases from V and 0 bases from J, with 4 bases in between. CDR3 loop: CASSPSTDTQYF. CDR3 nucleotide sequence: TGTGCCAGCAGCCCTAGCACAGATACGCAGTATTTT.

V usage is TRBV7-9 and J usage is TRBJ1-5; 8 nucleotides match TRBD1. This CDR3 comprises 16 residues. V shed 5 bases and J 0 bases; nucleotides not matched to a gene: 6. Per the germline V gene, CDR1 is SEHNR and CDR2 is FQNEAQ (reference sequence). The CDR3 DNA sequence: TGTGCCAGCAGCACTGGACAGGGCAGTAGCAATCAGCCCCAGCATTTT. Translation: CASSTGQGSSNQPQHF.

This clone was counted a few times. The chain carries TRBV28 and TRBJ1-6; D unclear. This CDR3 comprises 18 residues. The germline V gene encodes CDR1 MDHEN and CDR2 SYDVKM. V was cut by 5 bases and J by 9 bases, with 26 bases left in between. The CDR3 region is CASSPPTGALSSVSPLHF. DNA for the CDR3: TGTGCCAGCAGTCCCCCCACGGGTGCGCTGAGTAGTGTTTCACCCCTCCACTTT.

The J gene is TRBJ2-1, the V gene TRBV4-1, with D possibly TRBD2 on 6 matching bases. CDR1 is MGHRA and CDR2 is YSYEKL in the germline V gene. The CDR3 has 16 amino acids. The V end was cut by 1 base, the J end by 3 bases, with 13 bases between. The chain's CDR3 is CASSQGPAGIYNEQFF. The CDR3 region has the DNA TGCGCCAGCAGCCAAGGGCCAGCGGGCATCTACAATGAGCAGTTCTTC.

This chain's CDR3 is CASSLERQHYGYTF. The CDR3 DNA reads as TGCGCCAGCAGCTTGGAAAGACAGCACTATGGCTACACCTTC. The chain recombines TRBV5-1 with TRBJ1-2, with D possibly TRBD1 on 5 matching bases. The CDR3 runs to 14 residues. CDR1 and CDR2 (germline): SGHRS, YFSETQ. The germline V and J ends were trimmed by 0 bases and 3 bases, with 9 bases remaining between them.

The CDR3 DNA sequence: TGTGCCTGGGGACGGACAGACCTAAGCAATCAGCCCCAGCATTTT. Translation gives CAWGRTDLSNQPQHF. This rearrangement joins TRBV30 to TRBJ1-5; D is perhaps TRBD1 (6 bases). V lost 5 bases and J 1 base, leaving 15 bases between the germline ends. CDR1 GTSNPN and CDR2 SVGIG come from the germline V gene (reference sequence). The CDR3 consists of 15 residues.

In this sample, this clone turned up a few times. Compared with germline, one end of the junction differs, possibly owing to a read error. The chain carries TRBV5-4 and TRBJ2-1, with 13 bases aligning to TRBD2. Germline CDR1 reads SGHNT; CDR2 reads YYREEE (reference sequence). CDR3 size: 16 residues. CDR3 sequence: CAGSFGTSGAYNEQFF. The CDR3 DNA is TGTGCCGGCAGCTTCGGGACTAGCGGGGCTTACAATGAGCAGTTCTTC.